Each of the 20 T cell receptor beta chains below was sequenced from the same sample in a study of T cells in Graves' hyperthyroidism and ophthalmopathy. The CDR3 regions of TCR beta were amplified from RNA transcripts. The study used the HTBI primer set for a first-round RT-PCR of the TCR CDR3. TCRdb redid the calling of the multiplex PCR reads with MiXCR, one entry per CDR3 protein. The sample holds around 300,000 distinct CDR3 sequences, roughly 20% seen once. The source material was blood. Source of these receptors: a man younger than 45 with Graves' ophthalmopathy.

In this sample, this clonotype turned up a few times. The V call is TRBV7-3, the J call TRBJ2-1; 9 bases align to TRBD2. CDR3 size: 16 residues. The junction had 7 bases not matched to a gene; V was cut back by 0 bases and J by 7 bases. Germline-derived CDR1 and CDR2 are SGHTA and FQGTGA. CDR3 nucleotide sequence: TGTGCCAGCAGCTTAACGGGCGGGAGGGCCGGTAATGAGCAGTTCTTC. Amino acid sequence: CASSLTGGRAGNEQFF.

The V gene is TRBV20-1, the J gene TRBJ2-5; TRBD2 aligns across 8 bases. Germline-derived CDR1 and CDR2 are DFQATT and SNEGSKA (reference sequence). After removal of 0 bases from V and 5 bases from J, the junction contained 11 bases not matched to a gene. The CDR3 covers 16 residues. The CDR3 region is CSARDVTGGRGETQYF. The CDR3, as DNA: TGCAGTGCTAGAGATGTAACGGGAGGGCGGGGGGAGACCCAGTACTTC.

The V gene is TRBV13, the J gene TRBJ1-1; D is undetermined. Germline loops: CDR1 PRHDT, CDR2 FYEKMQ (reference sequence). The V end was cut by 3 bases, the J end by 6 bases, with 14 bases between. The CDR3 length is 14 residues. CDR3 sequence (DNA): TGTGCCAGCAGCTTCGGCCCCGGCGGGGCTGAAGCTTTCTTT. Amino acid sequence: CASSFGPGGAEAFF.

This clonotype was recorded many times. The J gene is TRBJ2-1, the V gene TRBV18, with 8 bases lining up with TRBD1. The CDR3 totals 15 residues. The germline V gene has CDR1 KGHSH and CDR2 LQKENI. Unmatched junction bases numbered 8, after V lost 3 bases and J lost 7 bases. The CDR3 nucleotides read TGTGCCAGCTCACCGTCAGGGGGCCAGCGAAATGAGCAGTTCTTC. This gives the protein CASSPSGGQRNEQFF.

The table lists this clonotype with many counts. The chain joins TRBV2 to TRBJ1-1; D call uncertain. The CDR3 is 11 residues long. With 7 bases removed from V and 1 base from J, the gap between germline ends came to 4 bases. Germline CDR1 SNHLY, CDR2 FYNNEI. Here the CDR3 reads CASNTNTEAFF. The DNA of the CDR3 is TGTGCCAGCAACACGAACACTGAAGCTTTCTTT.

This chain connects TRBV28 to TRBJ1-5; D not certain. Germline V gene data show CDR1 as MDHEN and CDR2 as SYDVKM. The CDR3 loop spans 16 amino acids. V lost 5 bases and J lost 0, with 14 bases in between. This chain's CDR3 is CASSPHLSYSNQPQHF. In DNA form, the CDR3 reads TGTGCCAGCAGTCCCCACCTCTCTTATAGCAATCAGCCCCAGCATTTT.

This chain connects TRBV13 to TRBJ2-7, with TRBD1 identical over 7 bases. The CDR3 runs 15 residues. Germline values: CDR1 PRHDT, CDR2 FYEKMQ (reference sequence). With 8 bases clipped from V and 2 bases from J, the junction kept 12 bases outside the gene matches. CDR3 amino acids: CASGSSPGQTYEQYF. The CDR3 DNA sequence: TGTGCCAGCGGCTCCTCGCCGGGACAGACCTACGAGCAGTACTTC.

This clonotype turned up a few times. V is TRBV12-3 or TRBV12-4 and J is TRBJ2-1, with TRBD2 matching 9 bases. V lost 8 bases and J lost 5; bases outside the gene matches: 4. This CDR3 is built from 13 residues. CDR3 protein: CASALAGHNEQFF. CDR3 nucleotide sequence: TGTGCCAGCGCGCTAGCGGGACACAATGAGCAGTTCTTC.

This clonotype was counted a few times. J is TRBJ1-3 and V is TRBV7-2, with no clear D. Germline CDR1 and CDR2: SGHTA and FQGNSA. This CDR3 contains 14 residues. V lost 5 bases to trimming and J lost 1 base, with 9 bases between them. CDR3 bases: TGTGCCAGCAGCCTTGGACTATCTGGAAACACCATATATTTT. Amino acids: CASSLGLSGNTIYF.

CDR3 residues: CASTSNRGHYNEQFF. The CDR3 DNA reads as TGTGCCAGCACCTCCAATCGAGGCCACTACAATGAGCAGTTCTTC. This chain uses TRBV6-2 or TRBV6-3 with TRBJ2-1; D is unresolved. Trimming took off 7 bases at V and 3 bases at J, with 16 bases between the two ends. Per germline, CDR1 MNHEY and CDR2 SVGEGT. The CDR3 contains 15 residues.

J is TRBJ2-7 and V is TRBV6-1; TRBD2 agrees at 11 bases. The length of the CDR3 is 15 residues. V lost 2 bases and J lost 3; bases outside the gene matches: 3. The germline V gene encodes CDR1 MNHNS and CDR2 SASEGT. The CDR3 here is CASSELAGGYYEQYF. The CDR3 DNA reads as TGTGCCAGCAGTGAACTAGCGGGGGGATACTACGAGCAGTACTTC.

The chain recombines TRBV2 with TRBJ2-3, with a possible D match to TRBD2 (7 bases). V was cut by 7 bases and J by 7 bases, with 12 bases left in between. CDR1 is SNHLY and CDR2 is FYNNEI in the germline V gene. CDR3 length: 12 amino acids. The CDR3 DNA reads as TGTGCCAGCAATCGGGGGGCTTATACGCAGTATTTT. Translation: CASNRGAYTQYF.

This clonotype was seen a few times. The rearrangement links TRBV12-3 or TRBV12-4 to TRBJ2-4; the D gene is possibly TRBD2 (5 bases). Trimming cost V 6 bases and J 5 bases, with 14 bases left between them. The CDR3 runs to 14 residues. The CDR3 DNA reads TGTGCCAGCAGCCCTACGGGATTCCAAAACATTCAGTACTTC. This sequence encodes CASSPTGFQNIQYF.

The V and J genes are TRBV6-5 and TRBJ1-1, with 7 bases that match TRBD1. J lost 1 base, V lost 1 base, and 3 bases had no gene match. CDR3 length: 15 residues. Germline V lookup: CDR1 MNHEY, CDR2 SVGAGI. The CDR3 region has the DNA TGTGCCAGCAGTTACTTAGGGACAGCGAACACTGAAGCTTTCTTT. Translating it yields CASSYLGTANTEAFF.

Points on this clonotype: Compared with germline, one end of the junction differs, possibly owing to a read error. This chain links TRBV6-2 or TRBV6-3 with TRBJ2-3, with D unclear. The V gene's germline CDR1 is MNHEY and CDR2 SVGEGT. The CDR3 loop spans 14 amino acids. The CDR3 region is CASSHSASTDTQYF. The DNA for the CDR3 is TGTGCCAGCAGTCACTCAGCTAGCACAGATACGCAGTATTTT.

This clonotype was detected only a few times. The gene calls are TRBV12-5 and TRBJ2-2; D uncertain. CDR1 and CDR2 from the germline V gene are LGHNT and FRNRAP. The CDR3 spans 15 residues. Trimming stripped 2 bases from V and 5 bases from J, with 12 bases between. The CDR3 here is CASGLPPIVTGELFF. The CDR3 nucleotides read TGTGCTAGTGGTTTGCCCCCGATCGTAACCGGGGAGCTGTTTTTT.

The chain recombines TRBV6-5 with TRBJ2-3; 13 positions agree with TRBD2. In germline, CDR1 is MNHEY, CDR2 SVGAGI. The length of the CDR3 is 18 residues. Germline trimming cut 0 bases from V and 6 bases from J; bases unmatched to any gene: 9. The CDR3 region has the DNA TGTGCCAGCAGTTACTCGATTGGACTAGCGGGAGTTGGGGATACGCAGTATTTT. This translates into CASSYSIGLAGVGDTQYF.

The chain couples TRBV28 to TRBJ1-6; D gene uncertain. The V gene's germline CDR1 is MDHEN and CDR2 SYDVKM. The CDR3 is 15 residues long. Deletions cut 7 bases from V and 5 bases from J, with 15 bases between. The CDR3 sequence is CASITRAGNNSPLHF. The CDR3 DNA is TGTGCCAGCATTACGAGGGCCGGGAATAATTCACCCCTCCACTTT.

The CDR3 nucleotides are TGTGCCAGCAGTTACGCAACCCCCAGGGGGGCCGGGGAGCTGTTTTTT. Translation gives CASSYATPRGAGELFF. The V gene is TRBV6-2 or TRBV6-3, the J gene TRBJ2-2, with TRBD1 as a possible D gene (7 bases). Deletions cut 2 bases from V and 6 bases from J, with 16 bases between. Germline CDR1 and CDR2: MNHEY and SVGEGT. This CDR3 is built from 16 residues.

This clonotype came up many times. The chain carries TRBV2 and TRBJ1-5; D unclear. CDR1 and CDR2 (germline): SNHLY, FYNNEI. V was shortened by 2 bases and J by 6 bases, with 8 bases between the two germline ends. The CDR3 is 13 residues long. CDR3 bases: TGTGCCAGCAGTGAAACTAGGGCTCAGCCCCAGCATTTT. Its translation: CASSETRAQPQHF.